Listed below are T cell receptor beta chains from one sample, sequenced in a study of blood T cell repertoires in COVID-19. Profiling relied on immunoSEQ multiplex PCR, and the TCRdb table lists in-frame clones only, not all of them. Of around 110,000 clones in the sample, 70% to 90% were seen once. Sequencing used peripheral blood. Source of these receptors: a man younger than 45 with acute or convalescent COVID-19. Each CDR3 is given with its conserved first and last residue. The D gene is left open where the match is weak. Not all rows give a size; the values are once, few, many and, for expanded clones, a class.

>TRBD2|-|TRBV7-8|TRBJ2-5
CASSDRRLAGVWETQYF
TGTGCCAGCAGCGACCGTCGACTAGCGGGAGTTTGGGAGACCCAGTACTTC
>TRBD1|once|TRBV2|TRBJ1-1
CASSEGQGNTEAFF
TGTGCCAGCAGTGAAGGACAGGGGAACACTGAAGCTTTCTTT
>-|-|TRBV7-3|TRBJ1-1
CASSLHPGGRNTEAFF
TGTGCCAGCAGCTTACATCCCGGGGGTCGGAACACTGAAGCTTTCTTT
>TRBD2|-|TRBV5-1|TRBJ2-3
CASMSGGLGDTQYF
TGCGCCAGCATGTCGGGAGGGCTCGGAGATACGCAGTATTTT
>-|-|TRBV10-2|TRBJ1-1
CATATGGAGAFF
TGCGCCACTGCAACGGGAGGGGCTGGAGCTTTCTTT
>TRBD2|few|TRBV7-2|TRBJ2-1
CASSSTGGGSYNEQFF
TGTGCCAGCAGCTCCACTGGGGGGGGTTCCTACAATGAGCAGTTCTTC
>-|-|TRBV9|TRBJ2-3
CASSVGTGPTDTQYF
TGTGCCAGCAGCGTAGGTACAGGGCCCACAGATACGCAGTATTTT
>TRBD2|-|TRBV4-2|TRBJ2-1
CASSQDGGGRKNYNEQFF
TGTGCCAGCAGCCAAGATGGCGGGGGGCGAAAAAACTACAATGAGCAGTTCTTC
>-|-|TRBV9|TRBJ2-1
CASSDSSGSYNEQFF
TGTGCCAGCAGCGATAGTAGCGGTTCCTACAATGAGCAGTTCTTC
>-|-|TRBV7-9|TRBJ2-1
CASSLVVLVYNEQFF
TGTGCCAGCAGCTTAGTAGTCCTAGTCTACAATGAGCAGTTCTTC
>TRBD2|-|TRBV11-2|TRBJ2-7
CASSSGGASVEQYF
TGTGCCAGCAGCTCCGGGGGGGCCTCTGTCGAGCAGTACTTC
>TRBD1|-|TRBV7-9|TRBJ1-2
CASTRQGGPNYGYTF
TGTGCCAGCACCCGACAGGGGGGCCCCAACTATGGCTACACCTTC
>-|-|TRBV6-5|TRBJ2-3
CASSYFRSTDTQYF
TGTGCCAGCAGTTACTTCCGGAGCACAGATACGCAGTATTTT
>-|-|TRBV4-1|TRBJ1-2
CASSPGVGGYGYTF
TGCGCCAGCAGCCCGGGGGTGGGAGGCTATGGCTACACCTTC
>-|-|TRBV18|TRBJ1-2
CASSPSGDHGYTF
TGTGCCAGCTCACCATCGGGGGATCATGGCTACACCTTC
>TRBD2|-|TRBV7-2|TRBJ2-3
CASSLDLAGADTQYF
TGTGCCAGCAGCTTAGATCTAGCGGGGGCCGATACGCAGTATTTT
>TRBD1|-|TRBV7-3|TRBJ1-1
CASSPGTGALEAFF
TGTGCCAGCAGCCCGGGGACAGGGGCCCTTGAAGCTTTCTTT
>-|-|TRBV4-2|TRBJ2-5
CASSQGRLAEETQYF
TGTGCCAGCAGCCAAGGGAGGTTAGCGGAAGAGACCCAGTACTTC